This entry lists 26 T cell receptor beta chains sequenced from one sample in a study of cytomegalovirus exposure and HLA in healthy donors. Using immunoSEQ multiplex PCR, the repertoire was profiled, and TCRdb retains in-frame clones only, with some absent. The sample includes about 140,000 clones, roughly 86% of them seen just once. Sequenced material: PBMCs. Receptors were obtained from a woman younger than 45 in good health and CMV-seronegative.

This sequence joins TRBV4-1 and TRBJ2-7; 11 bases line up with TRBD2. The CDR3 length is 18 residues. Trimming took 0 bases from V and 6 from J; bases not matched to a gene: 13. Germline V CDR1 and CDR2: MGHRA, YSYEKL. CDR3 DNA sequence: TGCGCCAGCAGCCAAGATCGCGTTGGTAGCGGGGGGGACGGCGAGCAGTACTTC. Translated, it gives CASSQDRVGSGGDGEQYF.

CDR3 in amino acids: CSVGGGALNTEAFF. In nucleotides, the CDR3 is TGCAGCGTTGGAGGGGGCGCGCTGAACACTGAAGCTTTCTTT. The chain combines TRBV29-1 with TRBJ1-1; the match to TRBD1 covers 7 bases. With V trimmed by 4 bases and J by 0 bases, 5 bases remained unmatched. CDR3 length: 14 amino acids. The germline CDR1 and CDR2 sequences are SQVTM and ANQGSEA.

The J gene is TRBJ2-5, the V gene TRBV6-5; TRBD1 is a possible D gene (5 bases). CDR3 length: 13 residues. V was shortened by 8 bases and J by 0 bases, with 10 bases between the two germline ends. Germline-derived CDR1 and CDR2 are MNHEY and SVGAGI. This CDR3 reads CASGASYQETQYF. The CDR3 DNA is TGTGCCAGCGGGGCCTCGTACCAAGAGACCCAGTACTTC.

A single count supports this clone. This chain connects TRBV5-6 to TRBJ1-4; D gene uncertain. CDR3 size: 15 residues. V lost 2 bases and J 7 bases, leaving 15 bases between the germline ends. Germline-derived CDR1 and CDR2 are SGHDT and YYEEEE. This CDR3 is CASSFTSPGSEKLFF. CDR3 nucleotide sequence: TGTGCCAGCAGCTTTACCTCGCCCGGGAGTGAAAAACTGTTTTTT.

This clone was picked up one time. The rearrangement uses TRBV2 and TRBJ2-5, with TRBD2 matching 7 bases. The CDR3 is 11 amino acids. V shed 10 bases, J shed 5 bases, and the junction held 4 bases outside the gene matches. Per the germline V gene, CDR1 is SNHLY and CDR2 is FYNNEI. DNA of the CDR3: TGTGCCACCAGCGGGAAGGAGACCCAGTACTTC. Translation: CATSGKETQYF.

This chain links TRBV5-1 with TRBJ2-1; D is perhaps TRBD2 (5 bases). Trimming stripped 4 bases from V and 3 bases from J, with 11 bases between. CDR3 size: 14 residues. Per the germline V gene, CDR1 is SGHRS and CDR2 is YFSETQ. The CDR3 region has the DNA TGCGCCAGCAGCCTGACGGGGATCTACAATGAGCAGTTCTTC. Amino acid sequence: CASSLTGIYNEQFF.

This sequence joins TRBV6-5 and TRBJ1-2; 12 positions agree with TRBD1. CDR1 is MNHEY and CDR2 is SVGAGI in the germline V gene. V dropped 6 bases and J dropped 8; count of bases not matched to a gene: 7. The CDR3 has 14 amino acids. The CDR3 DNA is TGTGCCAGCAGCTGGGGACAGGGGGCAGGAGGCTACACCTTC. This codes for CASSWGQGAGGYTF.

This clone has a count of ten or more. V gene TRBV9 combines with J gene TRBJ1-5, with 10 bases identical to TRBD1. The length of the CDR3 is 15 residues. Germline lookup yields CDR1 SGDLS and CDR2 YYNGEE. The V and J ends lost 2 bases and 7 bases, in that order; junction bases with no gene match: 6. CDR3 loop: CASSVGTGVLQPQHF. CDR3 nucleotides: TGTGCCAGCAGCGTCGGGACAGGGGTTCTGCAGCCCCAGCATTTT.

V is TRBV6-1 and J is TRBJ1-6; no reliable D call. The CDR3 loop spans 14 amino acids. CDR1 is MNHNS, CDR2 SASEGT, per germline. The V end lost 3 bases, the J end lost 10 bases, and 13 bases lay between the germline ends. The DNA for the CDR3 is TGTGCCAGCAGTGAGGTCTTGTTGAGGTCACCCCTCCACTTT. Translated: CASSEVLLRSPLHF.

The V call is TRBV2, the J call TRBJ1-2, with 8 bases fitting TRBD1. The ends lost 7 bases at V and 8 bases at J; junction bases unmatched: 21. Germline CDR1 SNHLY, CDR2 FYNNEI. The CDR3 totals 17 residues. Here the CDR3 DNA reads TGTGCCAGCATCACCCCGGTGGGGGGACAGGTGACCGGCGGCTACACCTTC. This codes for CASITPVGGQVTGGYTF.

The chain uses TRBV7-9 and TRBJ2-7, with 10 bases identical to TRBD1. Germline assignment: CDR1 SEHNR and CDR2 FQNEAQ (reference sequence). The CDR3 sequence is 14 residues long. Unmatched junction bases numbered 13, after V lost 8 bases and J lost 9 bases. CDR3 sequence: CASGPDRGAWGQYF. Written as DNA, the CDR3 is TGTGCCAGCGGACCGGACAGGGGGGCCTGGGGGCAGTACTTC. The whole variable domain, remainder taken from reference TRBV7-9 and TRBJ2-7, is DTGVSQNPRHKITKRGQNVTFRCDPISEHNRLYWYRQTLGQGPEFLTYFQNEAQLEKSRLLSDRFSAERPKGSFSTLEIQRTEQGDSAMYLCASGPDRGAWGQYFGPGTRLTVT.

The chain carries TRBV4-2 and TRBJ1-4, with 7 positions matching TRBD1. The J segment lost 3 bases and the V segment lost 4 bases, leaving 8 bases of the junction unmatched. CDR3 size: 16 residues. Germline assignment: CDR1 LGHNA and CDR2 YNFKEQ. CDR3 in DNA: TGTGCCAGCAGCCTCGGGACAGCCGACGCTAATGAAAAACTGTTTTTT. Protein sequence: CASSLGTADANEKLFF.

The CDR3 loop is CASSLGGLGGAYNEQFF. The CDR3 nucleotides read TGTGCCAGCAGCTTAGGGGGACTAGGGGGAGCCTACAATGAGCAGTTCTTC. The chain links TRBV11-1 to TRBJ2-1; 8 positions agree with TRBD2. Unmatched junction bases numbered 7, after V lost 1 base and J lost 2 bases. Germline CDR1 is SGHAT and CDR2 is FQDESV (reference sequence). The CDR3 contains 17 residues.

The V gene is TRBV12-5, the J gene TRBJ2-1; D gene uncertain. Trimming took off 2 bases at V and 8 bases at J, with 10 bases between the two ends. CDR1 is LGHNT and CDR2 is FRNRAP in the germline V gene. The CDR3 length is 13 residues. The CDR3 DNA reads as TGTGCTAGTGGTTTGTCCCCTCAGGATGAGCAGTTCTTC. Amino acids: CASGLSPQDEQFF.

The V call is TRBV28, the J call TRBJ1-5; D not resolved. The CDR3 is made up of 14 amino acids. In germline, CDR1 is MDHEN, CDR2 SYDVKM. The germline V and J ends were trimmed by 3 bases and 8 bases, with 14 bases remaining between them. CDR3 DNA: TGTGCCAGCAGTTTTCGGGAGCTGAGGGAGCCCCAGCATTTT. This sequence encodes CASSFRELREPQHF.

The CDR3 DNA is TGCGCCAGCAGCCGTCGGGGGGCGATTTCCACAGATACGCAGTATTTT. The encoded protein is CASSRRGAISTDTQYF. The chain joins TRBV5-1 to TRBJ2-3, with D possibly matching TRBD2 (7 bases). Per germline, CDR1 SGHRS and CDR2 YFSETQ. The V and J ends lost 4 bases and 2 bases respectively, with 17 bases between them. The CDR3 is made up of 16 amino acids.

The chain links TRBV29-1 to TRBJ1-2; TRBD1 matches 10 bases. The CDR3 covers 15 residues. The germline gives CDR1 SQVTM, CDR2 ANQGSEA. The ends lost 4 bases at V and 6 bases at J; junction bases unmatched: 11. The CDR3 protein is CSVAGDRGEEDGYTF. DNA for the CDR3: TGCAGCGTTGCGGGGGACAGGGGAGAGGAGGATGGCTACACCTTC.

The CDR3 region has the DNA TGTGCCAGCAGCTTAAAGATAGGGGACAGGGGGCTCGGCTACACCTTC. Translated: CASSLKIGDRGLGYTF. The rearrangement joins TRBV7-2 to TRBJ1-2; 12 nucleotides line up with TRBD1. The CDR3 loop spans 16 amino acids. Germline CDR1 SGHTA, CDR2 FQGNSA. The V segment lost 2 bases and the J segment 8 bases; nucleotides outside the gene matches: 9. Variable domain in full (rest from reference TRBV7-2 and TRBJ1-2): GAGVSQSPSNKVTEKGKDVELRCDPISGHTALYWYRQSLGQGLEFLIYFQGNSAPDKSGLPSDRFSAERTGGSVSTLTIQRTQQEDSAVYLCASSLKIGDRGLGYTFGSGTRLTVV.

The J gene is TRBJ1-2, the V gene TRBV4-3, with TRBD1 matching over 9 bases. CDR3 length equals 16 residues. The germline gives CDR1 LGHNA, CDR2 YSLEER. V lost 0 bases and J lost 2; bases outside the gene matches: 4. The CDR3 here is CASSQDRQGENYGYTF. The CDR3 region has the DNA TGCGCCAGCAGCCAAGATCGACAGGGGGAGAACTATGGCTACACCTTC.

The rearrangement links TRBV6-1 to TRBJ1-2, with 9 nucleotides matching TRBD1. The V segment lost 7 bases and the J segment 8 bases; nucleotides outside the gene matches: 11. CDR3 size: 14 residues. The germline V gene encodes CDR1 MNHNS and CDR2 SASEGT. The CDR3 protein is CASTPGQGLQGYTF. CDR3 DNA: TGTGCCAGCACGCCGGGACAGGGTCTTCAAGGCTACACCTTC.

The chain carries TRBV6-5 and TRBJ2-3; D ambiguous. CDR1 is MNHEY and CDR2 is SVGAGI in the germline V gene. This CDR3 spans 14 amino acids. V dropped 5 bases and J dropped 4 bases, with 13 bases sitting between them. CDR3 region: CASSRNSLPDTQYF. The DNA for the CDR3 is TGTGCCAGCAGTCGCAACAGCCTCCCAGATACGCAGTATTTT.

The genes are TRBV7-9 and TRBJ1-6; 9 bases align to TRBD1. Per germline, CDR1 SEHNR and CDR2 FQNEAQ (reference sequence). V trimming: 0 bases; J trimming: 9 bases; junction bases outside the gene matches: 6. This CDR3 contains 16 residues. The CDR3 region is CASSLATGTGISPLHF. The DNA of the CDR3 is TGTGCCAGCAGCTTAGCAACCGGGACAGGGATTTCACCCCTCCACTTT.

The V call is TRBV29-1, the J call TRBJ2-5, with TRBD1 matching over 10 bases. The germline V gene encodes CDR1 SQVTM and CDR2 ANQGSEA. Trimming at V came to 5 bases and at J to 4 bases, leaving 4 bases not matched to a gene. The CDR3 sequence is 13 residues long. The CDR3 sequence: CSVRGQGVETQYF. The CDR3 coding sequence is TGCAGCGTTCGCGGACAGGGGGTAGAGACCCAGTACTTC.

V usage is TRBV5-1 and J usage is TRBJ1-2; tentative D call: TRBD1 (6 bases). This CDR3 spans 13 amino acids. Trimming removed 2 bases from V and 6 bases from J, with 11 bases in between. The germline CDR1 and CDR2 sequences are SGHRS and YFSETQ. For the CDR3, the DNA is TGCGCCAGCAGCTTTGTGGCAGGGGATGGCTACACCTTC. Encoded protein: CASSFVAGDGYTF.

The chain joins TRBV25-1 to TRBJ1-3; TRBD1 matches 7 bases. Losses at the gene ends were 7 bases for V and 0 bases for J; bases not matched to a gene: 6. The CDR3 consists of 15 residues. Germline CDR1 is MGHDK and CDR2 is SYGVNS. In nucleotides, the CDR3 is TGTGCCAGCACGAAGGGGGCCAGCTCTGGAAACACCATATATTTT. It encodes CASTKGASSGNTIYF.

The rearrangement uses TRBV25-1 and TRBJ2-5; 7 bases match TRBD1. The CDR3 totals 16 residues. V shed 3 bases, J shed 5 bases, and the junction held 12 bases outside the gene matches. Germline V CDR1 and CDR2: MGHDK, SYGVNS. In DNA form, the CDR3 reads TGTGCCAGCAGTGATTTAGGGACAGTGTCCGGGGAGACCCAGTACTTC. Translation: CASSDLGTVSGETQYF.